The subject of this entry is one TCR beta chain. CDR1 and CDR2 (germline): MNHEY, SVGAGI. The CDR3 is 14 residues long. V lost 4 bases, J lost 4 bases, and 10 bases lay in between. Data came from immunoSEQ multiplex PCR; TCRdb stores just in-frame clones and leaves some out. The repertoire holds approximately 1.4 million clones, with roughly 98% as singletons. The entry originates in a study of shared clonotypes between healthy human individuals. The chain recombines TRBV6-5 with TRBJ1-4; TRBD1 might be the D (6 bases). The clonotype was recovered from a man aged 25 to 40 in good health. The sample was naive CD4+ T cells sorted from blood. Subset of the sample: CD45RA+ positively selected. The CDR3 spells CASSLRQVNEKLFF. DNA of the CDR3: TGTGCCAGCAGTTTACGACAGGTTAATGAAAAACTGTTTTTT.